One sample yielded the 24 T cell receptor beta chains listed below, sequenced in a study of T cells in Graves' hyperthyroidism and ophthalmopathy. RNA transcripts provided the source from which TCR beta CDR3 regions were amplified. A set of HTBI primers served as the primers for a first-round RT-PCR of the TCR CDR3. Using its own MiXCR run on the multiplex PCR reads, TCRdb lists one record per CDR3 protein. The table has approximately 400,000 distinct CDR3 sequences, approximately 14% seen once. Sequenced input: blood. These receptors were taken from a young woman with Graves' hyperthyroidism that later progressed to Graves' ophthalmopathy.

At least ten counts were recorded for this clonotype. J is TRBJ2-1 and V is TRBV28; TRBD1 agrees at 7 bases. The CDR3 is 14 residues long. V was clipped by 5 bases and J by 4 bases; unmatched bases: 5. CDR1 and CDR2 from the germline V gene are MDHEN and SYDVKM. The CDR3 nucleotides read TGTGCCAGCAGTATTGGGACAGAATACAATGAGCAGTTCTTC. Translation: CASSIGTEYNEQFF.

The sample holds many counts of this clonotype. This chain joins TRBV5-6 and TRBJ2-5, with 8 positions matching TRBD1. Looked up from germline, CDR1 is SGHDT and CDR2 is YYEEEE. Unmatched junction bases numbered 1, after V lost 2 bases and J lost 4 bases. This CDR3 is built from 13 residues. CDR3 in DNA: TGTGCCAGCAGCTTCGGGACAGGAGAGACCCAGTACTTC. This translates into CASSFGTGETQYF.

The table lists this clonotype with many counts. The rearrangement joins TRBV3-1 to TRBJ2-1; D not certain. The CDR3 runs to 13 residues. V was pared by 3 bases and J by 7 bases, with 10 bases between. CDR1 is LGHDT, CDR2 YNNKEL, per germline (reference sequence). CDR3 amino acids: CASSHPNGNEQFF. CDR3 nucleotides: TGTGCCAGCAGCCATCCAAACGGGAATGAGCAGTTCTTC.

This clonotype has just a few counts. The V gene is TRBV19, the J gene TRBJ2-2; D gene ambiguous. Between the trimmed V and J ends, which lost 2 bases and 6 bases, there was a span of 7 bases. The CDR3 loop spans 13 amino acids. Germline values: CDR1 LNHDA, CDR2 SQIVND (reference sequence). As DNA, the CDR3 is TGTGCCAGTAGTATAAACCTCGCCGGGGAGCTGTTTTTT. Residues: CASSINLAGELFF.

The chain carries TRBV28 and TRBJ2-1; 10 bases are a match to TRBD2. Trimming cost V 4 bases and J 7 bases; bases outside gene matches: 13. This CDR3 region has 17 residues. Germline-derived CDR1 and CDR2 are MDHEN and SYDVKM. The CDR3 bases are TGTGCCAGCAGTTCTCCCGACCTAGCGGGAGAAGTAAATGAGCAGTTCTTC. Amino acids: CASSSPDLAGEVNEQFF.

This clonotype came up many times. The chain couples TRBV20-1 to TRBJ2-1; 10 bases align to TRBD2. After removal of 5 bases from V and 5 bases from J, the junction contained 6 bases not matched to a gene. The CDR3 contains 14 residues. CDR1 and CDR2 from the germline V gene are DFQATT and SNEGSKA (reference sequence). This CDR3 is CSASGLAYHNEQFF. CDR3 sequence (DNA): TGCAGTGCTTCGGGACTAGCGTATCACAATGAGCAGTTCTTC.

This clonotype was recorded at least ten times. The gene calls are TRBV28 and TRBJ2-2, with D maybe TRBD2 (5 bases). CDR3 length equals 15 residues. V gave up 5 bases and J gave up 4 bases, with 14 bases separating them. Per the germline V gene, CDR1 is MDHEN and CDR2 is SYDVKM. The CDR3 DNA reads TGTGCCAGCAGTCCGGGGTACAGCACCACCGGGGAGCTGTTTTTT. Protein sequence: CASSPGYSTTGELFF.

The J gene is TRBJ1-4, the V gene TRBV28; D is possibly TRBD1 (6 bases). The germline V gene has CDR1 MDHEN and CDR2 SYDVKM. CDR3 size: 15 residues. Trimming removed 6 bases at V and 7 bases at J, with 18 bases between. The CDR3 nucleotides are TGTGCCAGCAGGTCCGTCGGGGGCGCGGGTGAAAAACTGTTTTTT. This gives the protein CASRSVGGAGEKLFF.

For this clonotype: A much larger clone lies a single base off, so this may be a read error. The genes are TRBV27 and TRBJ2-7; the D gene could be TRBD1 or TRBD2 (7 bases each). There are 15 residues in the CDR3. CDR1 MNHEY and CDR2 SMNVEV come from the germline V gene (reference sequence). Trimming removed 5 bases at V and 1 base at J, with 15 bases between. The CDR3 sequence: CASSESGGGSYEQYF. The CDR3, as DNA: TGTGCCAGCAGTGAGTCAGGGGGGGGGTCCTACGAGCAGTACTTC.

Details on this clonotype: The conserved final phenylalanine or tryptophan is absent from the CDR3, which likely points to a read error. This chain joins TRBV6-1 and TRBJ1-1; 8 bases agree with TRBD1. There are 14 residues in the CDR3. Looked up from germline, CDR1 is MNHNS and CDR2 is SASEGT. CDR3 sequence reads: CASSEAGGSAEAFL. CDR3 sequence (DNA): TGTGCCAGCAGCGAAGCAGGGGGCAGCGCTGAAGCTTTCCTT.

This clonotype was detected only a few times. The genes are TRBV29-1 and TRBJ2-7; D is undetermined. CDR1 and CDR2 from the germline V gene are SQVTM and ANQGSEA. V was shortened by 2 bases and J by 6 bases, with 8 bases between the two germline ends. The CDR3 has 11 residues. The CDR3 loop reads CSVETPSEQYF. The CDR3 DNA reads as TGCAGCGTTGAAACCCCCAGCGAGCAGTACTTC.

This clonotype was observed a single time. Being one base from a much bigger clone, this may be a read error. V and J are TRBV24-1 and TRBJ2-7; TRBD2 agrees at 13 bases. The V segment lost 3 bases and the J segment 7 bases; nucleotides outside the gene matches: 8. CDR3 length equals 16 residues. Germline CDR1 and CDR2: KGHDR and SFDVKD. The CDR3 loop reads CATSDPGTSGTNEQYF. In DNA, the CDR3 is TGTGCCACCAGTGATCCCGGGACTAGCGGGACGAATGAGCAGTACTTC.

The sample holds many counts of this clonotype. The CDR3 is CSAATQGHNQETQYF. CDR3 DNA: TGCAGCGCGGCTACCCAAGGCCACAACCAAGAGACCCAGTACTTC. The chain employs TRBV29-1 and TRBJ2-5; no reliable D call. Trimming stripped 7 bases from V and 0 bases from J, with 18 bases between. This CDR3 comprises 15 residues. Germline CDR1 is SQVTM and CDR2 is ANQGSEA.

V usage is TRBV7-9 and J usage is TRBJ2-5; TRBD2 matches 11 bases. The CDR3 sequence is 16 residues long. V lost 6 bases and J lost 1; bases outside the gene matches: 7. In germline, CDR1 is SEHNR, CDR2 FQNEAQ (reference sequence). Here the CDR3 reads CASSERLAGTQETQYF. CDR3 nucleotides: TGTGCCAGCAGTGAAAGACTAGCGGGGACCCAAGAGACCCAGTACTTC.

This clonotype was detected ten times or more. The chain is built from TRBV28 and TRBJ1-4; 9 bases map to TRBD1. Germline-derived CDR1 and CDR2 are MDHEN and SYDVKM. CDR3 length equals 15 residues. V was pared by 6 bases and J by 4 bases, with 6 bases of the junction left unmatched. CDR3 loop: CASRSWTGDNEKLFF. CDR3 DNA: TGTGCCAGCAGGTCCTGGACAGGGGATAATGAAAAACTGTTTTTT.

For this clonotype: A much larger clone sits a single nucleotide away, making a read error possible. The chain employs TRBV7-2 and TRBJ1-5, with unresolved D. The V end was cut by 1 base, the J end by 5 bases, with 12 bases between. Germline-derived CDR1 and CDR2 are SGHTA and FQGNSA. The length of the CDR3 is 15 residues. The CDR3 region has the DNA TGTGCCAGCAGCTTAGTCGGGGTGTTCCATCAGCCCCAGCATTTT. Translation: CASSLVGVFHQPQHF.

This clonotype was counted ten times or more. V gene TRBV28 combines with J gene TRBJ1-2; 8 nucleotides agree with TRBD1. Trimming took 2 bases from V and 8 from J; bases not matched to a gene: 7. The CDR3 extends over 14 amino acids. CDR1 and CDR2 (germline): MDHEN, SYDVKM. The chain's CDR3 is CASSLVGTGWGYTF. The CDR3 region has the DNA TGTGCCAGCAGTTTAGTCGGGACAGGATGGGGCTACACCTTC.

This clonotype was seen repeatedly, ten times or more. The rearrangement joins TRBV7-2 to TRBJ2-3; 10 nucleotides align to TRBD2. After removal of 5 bases from V and 4 bases from J, the junction contained 9 bases not matched to a gene. Germline V CDR1 and CDR2: SGHTA, FQGNSA. The CDR3 totals 16 residues. CDR3: CASSPPASGGPDTQYF. The CDR3 DNA reads TGTGCCAGCAGCCCCCCGGCTAGCGGGGGACCAGATACGCAGTATTTT. Using reference TRBV7-2 and TRBJ2-3 for the parts outside the CDR3, the full variable domain is GAGVSQSPSNKVTEKGKDVELRCDPISGHTALYWYRQSLGQGLEFLIYFQGNSAPDKSGLPSDRFSAERTGGSVSTLTIQRTQQEDSAVYLCASSPPASGGPDTQYFGPGTRLTVL.

This clonotype was recorded a few times. The chain links TRBV20-1 to TRBJ2-7; 12 bases line up with TRBD2. The CDR3 is 17 amino acids. V trimming: 5 bases; J trimming: 3 bases; junction bases outside the gene matches: 14. Germline V gene lookup returns CDR1 DFQATT and CDR2 SNEGSKA (reference sequence). CDR3 sequence: CSAPYFRLAGDIYEQYF. DNA of the CDR3: TGCAGTGCTCCCTACTTTAGACTAGCGGGAGATATCTACGAGCAGTACTTC.

The chain recombines TRBV6-1 with TRBJ2-7, with TRBD1 identical over 7 bases. The V gene's germline CDR1 is MNHNS and CDR2 SASEGT. V was clipped by 6 bases and J by 4 bases; unmatched bases: 6. CDR3 length: 13 residues. CDR3 in DNA: TGTGCCAGCAGCCCGGGACAGATGTACGAGCAGTACTTC. Residues: CASSPGQMYEQYF.

The chain has TRBV11-2 and TRBJ2-7, with 8 nucleotides matching TRBD1. This CDR3 is built from 14 residues. The J segment lost 4 bases and the V segment lost 5 bases, leaving 7 bases of the junction unmatched. The V gene's germline CDR1 is SGHAT and CDR2 FQNNGV. The CDR3 region is CASSIGQGWYEQYF. CDR3 DNA: TGTGCCAGCAGCATCGGACAGGGTTGGTACGAGCAGTACTTC.

This clonotype has at least ten counts. The V call is TRBV12-3 or TRBV12-4, the J call TRBJ2-1, with 8 bases that match TRBD2. The V and J ends lost 3 bases and 5 bases, in that order; junction bases with no gene match: 9. CDR3 length: 16 residues. CDR3 sequence: CASSLVGTRPHNEQFF. CDR3 bases: TGTGCCAGCAGTTTGGTGGGGACTAGACCTCACAATGAGCAGTTCTTC.

The J gene is TRBJ1-1, the V gene TRBV29-1; D unclear. CDR3 length: 13 amino acids. Between the trimmed V and J ends, which lost 3 bases and 5 bases, there was a span of 13 bases. CDR1 and CDR2 from the germline V gene are SQVTM and ANQGSEA. The CDR3 spells CSVDRPWGTEAFF. In nucleotides, the CDR3 is TGCAGCGTTGACAGGCCTTGGGGAACTGAAGCTTTCTTT.

This clonotype has a count of ten or more. The chain recombines TRBV28 with TRBJ2-1; 8 bases match TRBD1. Germline CDR1 MDHEN, CDR2 SYDVKM. The CDR3 has 16 amino acids. The trim removed 5 bases at V and 0 bases at J, leaving 6 bases unmatched. The CDR3 bases are TGTGCCAGCAGTCCCCGGACAGGGAGCTCCTACAATGAGCAGTTCTTC. Its protein product is CASSPRTGSSYNEQFF.